This TCR beta chain was recorded in a study of cytomegalovirus exposure and HLA in healthy donors. Turning to the study itself: A preliminary data release comprised roughly 80 million unique TCRs obtained from HLA-typed donors.

These donors counted as nominally healthy when sampled, but unrecorded immune exposures were likely. The study ran its PCR with 60 Vbeta and 13 Jbeta primers. Sequencing was performed with immunoSEQ multiplex PCR; in TCRdb, only in-frame clones are kept and a portion is missing. The table has about 100,000 clones, about 74% seen once. Points on this clone: Its specificity is unknown.

Findings and limits, study-wide: Based on reports, TCR beta sequences accurately predicted HLA-A and HLA-B alleles for most subjects. Most TCR sequences were seen very rarely across donors, but some public TCRs occurred in many.

This receptor was obtained from a middle-aged woman in good health and CMV-seropositive. Sequenced material: PBMCs.

CDR3 sequence reads: CASSYSPGVTPETQYF. As DNA, the CDR3 is TGTGCCAGCAGTTACTCCCCAGGGGTAACCCCAGAGACCCAGTACTTC. The chain joins TRBV6-5 to TRBJ2-5; a weak D match, TRBD1 (6 bases). Trimming left V 0 bases short and J 4 bases short, with 15 bases between. Germline lookup yields CDR1 MNHEY and CDR2 SVGAGI. The CDR3 has 16 amino acids.